A selection of T cell receptor beta chains follows, all from one sample in a study of blood T cell repertoires in COVID-19. The table came from immunoSEQ multiplex PCR; TCRdb's copy has only in-frame clones and leaves some out. The data contain 300,000 or so clones, more than 80% of them singletons. Sequencing used peripheral blood. The origin of the receptors is a middle-aged woman with acute or convalescent COVID-19. Each CDR3 is given with its conserved first and last residue. Each record gives: clone size, V gene, D gene, J gene, CDR3 DNA, CDR3 protein. D genes are given only for firm matches. Size values are once, few and many counts, or a class for expanded clones, and some rows have none.

clone size: NA
V gene: TRBV19
D gene: NA
J gene: TRBJ1-6
CDR3 DNA: TGTGCCAGTAGTATGATGGCCGAAAATTCACCCCTCCACTTT
CDR3 protein: CASSMMAENSPLHF

clone size: NA
V gene: TRBV3-1/TRBV3-2
D gene: TRBD1
J gene: TRBJ2-2
CDR3 DNA: TGTGCCAGCAGCCAGTACACCGGGACAGGTGGCGGGGAGCTGTTTTTT
CDR3 protein: CASSQYTGTGGGELFF

clone size: NA
V gene: TRBV4-1
D gene: TRBD1
J gene: TRBJ1-2
CDR3 DNA: TGCGCCAGCAGCCAAGAAACAGGGGGTGGGTTCAGTGGCTACACCTTC
CDR3 protein: CASSQETGGGFSGYTF

clone size: NA
V gene: TRBV3-1/TRBV3-2
D gene: NA
J gene: TRBJ1-1
CDR3 DNA: TGTGCCAGCAGCCAAGTTTCAGGGGACACTGAAGCTTTCTTT
CDR3 protein: CASSQVSGDTEAFF

clone size: NA
V gene: TRBV2
D gene: NA
J gene: TRBJ2-5
CDR3 DNA: TGTGCCAGCAGTGAGGGCAGGGGCTACCAAGAGACCCAGTACTTC
CDR3 protein: CASSEGRGYQETQYF

clone size: once
V gene: TRBV15
D gene: TRBD1
J gene: TRBJ1-6
CDR3 DNA: TGTGCCACCAGCAGACTTACAGGGGCCCTCCACTTT
CDR3 protein: CATSRLTGALHF

clone size: NA
V gene: TRBV3-1/TRBV3-2
D gene: TRBD2
J gene: TRBJ2-1
CDR3 DNA: TGTGCCAGCCTCGGGACTAGCGGGGTTAATGAGCAGTTCTTC
CDR3 protein: CASLGTSGVNEQFF

clone size: once
V gene: TRBV2
D gene: TRBD1
J gene: TRBJ1-1
CDR3 DNA: TGTGCCAGCAGGGAGGGACAGGGGGCCCCGGACACTGAAGCTTTCTTT
CDR3 protein: CASREGQGAPDTEAFF

clone size: NA
V gene: TRBV24-1
D gene: TRBD2
J gene: TRBJ2-1
CDR3 DNA: TGTGCCACCAGGGGACTAGCGGGGAACAATGAGCAGTTCTTC
CDR3 protein: CATRGLAGNNEQFF

clone size: NA
V gene: TRBV25-1
D gene: NA
J gene: TRBJ2-5
CDR3 DNA: TGTGCCAGCAGTGACCCCCCCGGGGGCAGGGGGCAAGAGACCCAGTACTTC
CDR3 protein: CASSDPPGGRGQETQYF

clone size: NA
V gene: TRBV30
D gene: TRBD2
J gene: TRBJ2-3
CDR3 DNA: TGTGCCTGGAGTCCTAGGCGGATGGTGGGGCTAGCGGGGGGGCCAGATACGCAGTATTTT
CDR3 protein: CAWSPRRMVGLAGGPDTQYF

clone size: NA
V gene: TRBV13
D gene: NA
J gene: TRBJ2-5
CDR3 DNA: TGTGCCAGCAGCTTAGAGGGGGGGCCTGGTCAGACCCAGTACTTC
CDR3 protein: CASSLEGGPGQTQYF

clone size: NA
V gene: TRBV6-1
D gene: TRBD1
J gene: TRBJ1-1
CDR3 DNA: TGTGCCAGCAGTGGACGACAGGGCCTGGGGAACACTGAAGCTTTCTTT
CDR3 protein: CASSGRQGLGNTEAFF

clone size: NA
V gene: TRBV7-2
D gene: TRBD1
J gene: TRBJ1-2
CDR3 DNA: TGTGCCAGCAGCTTAGGGGCCAGGGGGGAGAGTGGCTACACCTTC
CDR3 protein: CASSLGARGESGYTF

clone size: NA
V gene: TRBV12-3/TRBV12-4
D gene: TRBD1
J gene: TRBJ1-5
CDR3 DNA: TGTGCCAGCAGCATGACAGGGAGTCAGCCCCAGCATTTT
CDR3 protein: CASSMTGSQPQHF

clone size: NA
V gene: TRBV10-1
D gene: TRBD1
J gene: TRBJ1-6
CDR3 DNA: TGCGCCAGCAGTGCGGACAGGGGGTATTCACCCCTCCACTTT
CDR3 protein: CASSADRGYSPLHF

clone size: NA
V gene: TRBV11-3
D gene: NA
J gene: TRBJ2-3
CDR3 DNA: TGTGCCAGCAGCTTAGAGCACAACACAGATACGCAGTATTTT
CDR3 protein: CASSLEHNTDTQYF

clone size: NA
V gene: TRBV2
D gene: TRBD1
J gene: TRBJ1-2
CDR3 DNA: TGTGCCTGCCCCCCAGGGGGGCCTTATGGCTACACCTTC
CDR3 protein: CACPPGGPYGYTF

clone size: NA
V gene: TRBV11-2
D gene: NA
J gene: TRBJ1-1
CDR3 DNA: TGTGCCAGCAGCTCCTTTTCTAGGCAGAACACTGAAGCTTTCTTT
CDR3 protein: CASSSFSRQNTEAFF

clone size: NA
V gene: TRBV5-1
D gene: NA
J gene: TRBJ1-5
CDR3 DNA: TGCGCCAGCAGCTTGGGTGACATCCCCAATCAGCCCCAGCATTTT
CDR3 protein: CASSLGDIPNQPQHF

clone size: NA
V gene: TRBV9
D gene: TRBD1
J gene: TRBJ1-1
CDR3 DNA: TGTGCCAGCAGCGCTTCCGGGACAGGGACTGAAGCTTTCTTT
CDR3 protein: CASSASGTGTEAFF

clone size: NA
V gene: TRBV11-2
D gene: TRBD1
J gene: TRBJ1-3
CDR3 DNA: TGTGCCAGCAGAAGCCCGGGACAGGGGAGAAACACCATATATTTT
CDR3 protein: CASRSPGQGRNTIYF

clone size: NA
V gene: TRBV6-5
D gene: TRBD2
J gene: TRBJ2-5
CDR3 DNA: TGTGCCAGCAGTTCCCGGACTAGCGGGGGGCCAGAGACCCAGTACTTC
CDR3 protein: CASSSRTSGGPETQYF

clone size: once
V gene: TRBV29-1
D gene: TRBD1
J gene: TRBJ1-1
CDR3 DNA: TGCAGCGTTGATGGGACAGGGGCCACTGAAGCTTTCTTT
CDR3 protein: CSVDGTGATEAFF

clone size: NA
V gene: TRBV4-2
D gene: NA
J gene: TRBJ2-5
CDR3 DNA: TGTGCCAGCAGCCACTCCCTGGCGGCTCGGCGGGGTGAGACCCAGTACTTC
CDR3 protein: CASSHSLAARRGETQYF

clone size: NA
V gene: TRBV7-2
D gene: NA
J gene: TRBJ1-5
CDR3 DNA: TGTGCCAGCAGCCCGGCAGGGTCAGGGCAGCCCCAGCATTTT
CDR3 protein: CASSPAGSGQPQHF

clone size: NA
V gene: TRBV5-1
D gene: TRBD2
J gene: TRBJ2-1
CDR3 DNA: TGCGCCAGCAAGGGCGGGGGGCTATACAATGAGCAGTTCTTC
CDR3 protein: CASKGGGLYNEQFF

clone size: NA
V gene: TRBV2
D gene: TRBD2
J gene: TRBJ2-1
CDR3 DNA: TGTGCCAGCAGTGGTCCGGGGGGGATGTACAATGAGCAGTTCTTC
CDR3 protein: CASSGPGGMYNEQFF

clone size: NA
V gene: TRBV5-1
D gene: TRBD1
J gene: TRBJ2-5
CDR3 DNA: TGCGCCAGCAGCGAGCTTGGACAGGGAAGGCAAGAGACCCAGTACTTC
CDR3 protein: CASSELGQGRQETQYF

clone size: NA
V gene: TRBV5-1
D gene: NA
J gene: TRBJ2-2
CDR3 DNA: TGCGCCAGCAGCTTGGCCGTTGCGGGGAACACCGGGGAGCTGTTTTTT
CDR3 protein: CASSLAVAGNTGELFF

clone size: NA
V gene: TRBV7-7
D gene: TRBD2
J gene: TRBJ2-3
CDR3 DNA: TGTGCCAGCAGCCAGACGGGGGGGAGCACAGATACGCAGTATTTT
CDR3 protein: CASSQTGGSTDTQYF

clone size: NA
V gene: TRBV5-1
D gene: NA
J gene: TRBJ1-3
CDR3 DNA: TGCGCCAGCAGCTTGACCACAGGGTCTATCTCTGGAAACACCATATATTTT
CDR3 protein: CASSLTTGSISGNTIYF

clone size: NA
V gene: TRBV7-2
D gene: NA
J gene: TRBJ1-2
CDR3 DNA: TGTACCAGCAGCTATGAGGGTTATTACGACTATGGCTACACCTTC
CDR3 protein: CTSSYEGYYDYGYTF

clone size: NA
V gene: TRBV13
D gene: TRBD1
J gene: TRBJ1-2
CDR3 DNA: TGTGCCAGCAGCCCATCCGGGACAGGGGATCTCCCTAACTATGGCTACACCTTC
CDR3 protein: CASSPSGTGDLPNYGYTF

clone size: NA
V gene: TRBV3-1/TRBV3-2
D gene: TRBD1
J gene: TRBJ1-6
CDR3 DNA: TGTGCCAGCAGCCAAGAAGGGGCTGCGGCCACAGGGGTGGGTAATTCACCCCTCCACTTT
CDR3 protein: CASSQEGAAATGVGNSPLHF

clone size: NA
V gene: TRBV24-1
D gene: NA
J gene: TRBJ2-3
CDR3 DNA: TGTGCCACCAGTGATCCGCGGGCCAGCACAGATACGCAGTATTTT
CDR3 protein: CATSDPRASTDTQYF

clone size: NA
V gene: TRBV5-1
D gene: TRBD1
J gene: TRBJ2-2
CDR3 DNA: TGCGCCAGCAGCTTCCAGGACAGGACTTCGAACACCGGGGAGCTGTTTTTT
CDR3 protein: CASSFQDRTSNTGELFF

clone size: NA
V gene: TRBV18
D gene: NA
J gene: TRBJ1-2
CDR3 DNA: TGTGCCAGCTCACGAACAGGACCCTATGGCTACACCTTC
CDR3 protein: CASSRTGPYGYTF

clone size: NA
V gene: TRBV27
D gene: TRBD1
J gene: TRBJ1-5
CDR3 DNA: TGTGCCAGCAGCTCACTCGGGACAGGGGGGAGCAATCAGCCCCAGCATTTT
CDR3 protein: CASSSLGTGGSNQPQHF

clone size: NA
V gene: TRBV5-4
D gene: NA
J gene: TRBJ1-2
CDR3 DNA: TGTGCCAGCAGCTCGGGGACCGGGGGGAACTATGGCTACACCTTC
CDR3 protein: CASSSGTGGNYGYTF

clone size: NA
V gene: TRBV5-1
D gene: TRBD1
J gene: TRBJ2-5
CDR3 DNA: TGCGCCAGCAGCCCTAGGACAGGGGAAGAGACCCAGTACTTC
CDR3 protein: CASSPRTGEETQYF

clone size: NA
V gene: TRBV19
D gene: NA
J gene: TRBJ1-5
CDR3 DNA: TGTGCCAGTAGTATAGGAGCAGGGCCCCTGAGCAATCAGCCCCAGCATTTT
CDR3 protein: CASSIGAGPLSNQPQHF

clone size: NA
V gene: TRBV19
D gene: NA
J gene: TRBJ1-1
CDR3 DNA: TGTGCCAGTAGCTACGGGGGTTTTGAAGCTTTCTTT
CDR3 protein: CASSYGGFEAFF

clone size: NA
V gene: TRBV11-3
D gene: TRBD1
J gene: TRBJ2-3
CDR3 DNA: TGTGCCAGCAGCTCGACAGGGGGATGGGATACGCAGTATTTT
CDR3 protein: CASSSTGGWDTQYF

clone size: NA
V gene: TRBV11-2
D gene: TRBD1
J gene: TRBJ1-6
CDR3 DNA: TGTGCCAGCAGCTTAGGGGGGGGACAGGAAAATTCACCCCTCCACTTT
CDR3 protein: CASSLGGGQENSPLHF

clone size: NA
V gene: TRBV28
D gene: TRBD1
J gene: TRBJ1-1
CDR3 DNA: TGTGCCAGCAAGCCGGGACAGGGGGCAAGGAACACTGAAGCTTTCTTT
CDR3 protein: CASKPGQGARNTEAFF

clone size: once
V gene: TRBV27
D gene: TRBD1
J gene: TRBJ1-6
CDR3 DNA: TGTGCCGGCAGTCCAGGACCCACAGGGGCAGGTTCACCCCTCCACTTT
CDR3 protein: CAGSPGPTGAGSPLHF

clone size: NA
V gene: TRBV30
D gene: TRBD1
J gene: TRBJ2-2
CDR3 DNA: TGTGCCTGGGGGACAGCGAACACCGGGGAGCTGTTTTTT
CDR3 protein: CAWGTANTGELFF

clone size: NA
V gene: TRBV4-2
D gene: TRBD2
J gene: TRBJ2-1
CDR3 DNA: TGTGCCAGCAGCCAACTAGCGGGGGCGGAGGGGGATGAGCAGTTCTTC
CDR3 protein: CASSQLAGAEGDEQFF

clone size: NA
V gene: TRBV9
D gene: NA
J gene: TRBJ2-2
CDR3 DNA: TGTGCCAGCAGCTTACGGGGTGATACCGGGGAGCTGTTTTTT
CDR3 protein: CASSLRGDTGELFF

clone size: NA
V gene: TRBV5-1
D gene: NA
J gene: TRBJ1-4
CDR3 DNA: TGCGCCAGCAGCGGGGGGACGGGTAATGAAAAACTGTTTTTT
CDR3 protein: CASSGGTGNEKLFF

clone size: NA
V gene: TRBV5-1
D gene: TRBD1
J gene: TRBJ2-1
CDR3 DNA: TGCGCCAGCAGCCCGGGACAGGGGGCGACCCGAGACGCGCAGTTCTTC
CDR3 protein: CASSPGQGATRDAQFF

clone size: NA
V gene: TRBV5-8
D gene: TRBD2
J gene: TRBJ2-5
CDR3 DNA: TGTGCCAGCAGCTTGGGAGCTAGCGGGGGGTCCCAAGAGACCCAGTACTTC
CDR3 protein: CASSLGASGGSQETQYF

clone size: NA
V gene: TRBV7-2
D gene: TRBD1
J gene: TRBJ1-1
CDR3 DNA: TGTGCCAGCAGCTTAGAACAGGGGATCCCTGAAGCTTTCTTT
CDR3 protein: CASSLEQGIPEAFF

clone size: NA
V gene: TRBV19
D gene: NA
J gene: TRBJ1-5
CDR3 DNA: TGTGCCAGTAGTATAGACGGGCCGGGACACCACAATCAGCCCCAGCATTTT
CDR3 protein: CASSIDGPGHHNQPQHF

clone size: NA
V gene: TRBV2
D gene: TRBD1
J gene: TRBJ1-4
CDR3 DNA: TGTGCCAGCAGAGGGACAGTAACTAATGAAAAACTGTTTTTT
CDR3 protein: CASRGTVTNEKLFF

clone size: NA
V gene: TRBV30
D gene: TRBD1
J gene: TRBJ2-3
CDR3 DNA: TGTGCCTGGGGGGGACAGGGAGGAATAGATACGCAGTATTTT
CDR3 protein: CAWGGQGGIDTQYF

clone size: NA
V gene: TRBV3-1/TRBV3-2
D gene: TRBD2
J gene: TRBJ2-5
CDR3 DNA: TGTGCCAGCAGCCTCCGACTAGCGGGGGGGCCAATGGAAGAGACCCAGTACTTC
CDR3 protein: CASSLRLAGGPMEETQYF

clone size: NA
V gene: TRBV21-1
D gene: NA
J gene: TRBJ1-1
CDR3 DNA: TGTGCCAGCGAGGAGACGATGAACACTGAAGCTTTCTTT
CDR3 protein: CASEETMNTEAFF